Sequencing of this T cell receptor (beta chain) was carried out in a study of blood T cell repertoires in COVID-19. Germline CDR1 is MNHEY and CDR2 is SVGAGI. The CDR3 contains 13 residues. Trimming pared 2 bases from V and 8 bases from J, leaving 11 bases between. Measured with immunoSEQ multiplex PCR; TCRdb has only the in-frame clones, and not every one. Here the sample spans 200,000 to 250,000 clones, around 82% being singletons. This TCR was sampled from an elderly woman with acute or convalescent COVID-19. The V and J genes are TRBV6-5 and TRBJ2-3, with D possibly being TRBD2 (6 bases). The sample taken for sequencing was peripheral blood. The CDR3 loop reads CASSYRDGGTQYF. The CDR3 DNA follows: TGTGCCAGCAGTTACAGGGACGGGGGTACGCAGTATTTT.